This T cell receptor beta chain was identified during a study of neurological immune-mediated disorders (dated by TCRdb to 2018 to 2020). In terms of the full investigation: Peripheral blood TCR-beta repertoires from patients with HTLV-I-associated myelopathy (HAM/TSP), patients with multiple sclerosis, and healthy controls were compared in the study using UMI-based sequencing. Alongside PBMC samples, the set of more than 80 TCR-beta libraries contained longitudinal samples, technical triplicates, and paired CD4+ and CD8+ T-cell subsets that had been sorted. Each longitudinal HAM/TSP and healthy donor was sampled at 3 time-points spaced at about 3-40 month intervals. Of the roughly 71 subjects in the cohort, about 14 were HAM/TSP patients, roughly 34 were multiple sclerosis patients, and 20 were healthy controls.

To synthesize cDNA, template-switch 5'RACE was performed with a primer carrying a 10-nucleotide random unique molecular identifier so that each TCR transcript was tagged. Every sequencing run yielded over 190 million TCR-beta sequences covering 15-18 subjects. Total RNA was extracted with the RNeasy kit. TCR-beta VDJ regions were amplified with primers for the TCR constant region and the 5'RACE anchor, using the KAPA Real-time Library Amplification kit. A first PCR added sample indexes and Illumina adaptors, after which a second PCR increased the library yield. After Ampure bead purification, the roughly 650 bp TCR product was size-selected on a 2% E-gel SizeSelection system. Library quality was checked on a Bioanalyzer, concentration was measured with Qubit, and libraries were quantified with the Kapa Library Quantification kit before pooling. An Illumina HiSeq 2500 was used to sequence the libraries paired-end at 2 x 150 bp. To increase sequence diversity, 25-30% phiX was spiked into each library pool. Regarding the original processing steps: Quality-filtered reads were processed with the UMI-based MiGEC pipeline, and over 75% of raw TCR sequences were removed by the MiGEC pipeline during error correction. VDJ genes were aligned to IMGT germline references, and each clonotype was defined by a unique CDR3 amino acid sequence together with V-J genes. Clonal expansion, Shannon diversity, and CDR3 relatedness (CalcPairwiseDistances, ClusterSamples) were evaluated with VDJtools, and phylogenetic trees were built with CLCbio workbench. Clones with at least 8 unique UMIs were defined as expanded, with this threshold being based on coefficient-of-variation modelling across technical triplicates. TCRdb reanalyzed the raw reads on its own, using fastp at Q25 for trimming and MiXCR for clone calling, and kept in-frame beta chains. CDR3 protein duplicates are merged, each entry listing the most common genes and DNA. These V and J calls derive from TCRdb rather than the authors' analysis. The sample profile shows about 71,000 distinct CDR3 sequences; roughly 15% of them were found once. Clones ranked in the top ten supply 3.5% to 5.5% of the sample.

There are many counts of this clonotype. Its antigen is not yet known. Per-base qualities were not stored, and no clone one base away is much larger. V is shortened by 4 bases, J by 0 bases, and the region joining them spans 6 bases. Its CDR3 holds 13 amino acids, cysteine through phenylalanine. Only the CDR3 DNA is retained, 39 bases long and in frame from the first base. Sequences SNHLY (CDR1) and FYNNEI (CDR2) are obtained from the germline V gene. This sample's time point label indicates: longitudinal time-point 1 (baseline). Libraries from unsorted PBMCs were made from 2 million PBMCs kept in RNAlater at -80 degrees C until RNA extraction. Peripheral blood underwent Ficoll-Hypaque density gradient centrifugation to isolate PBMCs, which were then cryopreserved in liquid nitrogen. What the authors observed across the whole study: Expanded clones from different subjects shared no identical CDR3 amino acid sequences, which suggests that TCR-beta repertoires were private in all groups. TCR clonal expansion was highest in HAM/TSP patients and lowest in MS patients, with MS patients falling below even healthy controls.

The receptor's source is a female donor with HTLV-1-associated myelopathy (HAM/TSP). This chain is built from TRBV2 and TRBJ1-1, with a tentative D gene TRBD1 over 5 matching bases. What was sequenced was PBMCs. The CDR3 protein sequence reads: CASSGGVNTEAFF. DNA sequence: TGTGCCAGCAGTGGGGGGGTGAACACTGAAGCTTTCTTT.